Each of the 18 T cell receptor beta chains below was sequenced from the same sample in a study of blood T cell repertoires in COVID-19. TCRdb's table, derived via immunoSEQ multiplex PCR, lists solely in-frame clones and lacks some. In the table there are roughly 120,000 clones, roughly 84% of which are singletons. The sequenced material came from peripheral blood. These receptors came from a man aged 40-49 years with acute or convalescent COVID-19.

The CDR3 loop reads CASSPWTSGRARETQYF. DNA for the CDR3: TGTGCCAGCAGTCCCTGGACTAGCGGGAGGGCCCGAGAGACCCAGTACTTC. The V gene is TRBV28, the J gene TRBJ2-5; 15 bases line up with TRBD2. With 5 bases clipped from V and 4 bases from J, the junction kept 8 bases outside the gene matches. CDR1 is MDHEN, CDR2 SYDVKM, per germline. The length of the CDR3 is 17 residues.

The rearrangement joins TRBV6-1 to TRBJ2-2; D is perhaps TRBD1 (6 bases). The CDR3 has 16 amino acids. CDR1 and CDR2 (germline): MNHNS, SASEGT. The V and J ends lost 2 bases and 7 bases respectively, with 17 bases between them. The CDR3 nucleotides are TGTGCCAGCAGTGAATTTAGGGGGATAATAGGCGGGGAGCTGTTTTTT. Amino acid sequence: CASSEFRGIIGGELFF.

The chain has TRBV6-2 or TRBV6-3 and TRBJ2-7; TRBD1 aligns across 11 bases. V lost 2 bases and J lost 10; bases outside the gene matches: 10. The CDR3 covers 15 residues. Germline V lookup: CDR1 MNHEY, CDR2 SVGEGT. This CDR3 is CASSYGRGTGGEQYF. In DNA, the CDR3 is TGTGCCAGCAGTTACGGCCGCGGGACAGGGGGGGAACAGTACTTC.

The chain couples TRBV3-1 (or the pseudogene TRBV3-2) to TRBJ2-3; TRBD2 matches at 9 bases. The CDR3 consists of 19 residues. V trimming: 0 bases; J trimming: 3 bases; junction bases outside the gene matches: 13. Germline CDR1 and CDR2: LGHDT and YNNKEL (reference sequence). CDR3 sequence reads: CASSQERGGGRANTDTQYF. CDR3 bases: TGTGCCAGCAGCCAAGAAAGGGGCGGCGGGAGGGCCAATACAGATACGCAGTATTTT.

V and J are TRBV6-1 and TRBJ2-7; unclear D gene. The germline gives CDR1 MNHNS, CDR2 SASEGT. V lost 2 bases, J lost 5 bases, and 13 bases lay in between. The CDR3 consists of 14 residues. CDR3 loop: CASSESLTLDEQYF. The CDR3 bases are TGTGCCAGCAGTGAATCCCTCACTTTGGACGAGCAGTACTTC.

Only one count was recorded for this clone. The V and J genes are TRBV28 and TRBJ2-7; 10 bases are a match to TRBD1. The CDR3 has 14 residues. CDR1 is MDHEN, CDR2 SYDVKM, per germline. Trimming at V came to 9 bases and at J to 1 base, leaving 6 bases not matched to a gene. The CDR3 bases are TGTGCCAGTTTAGGACAGGGGGGTTCCTACGAGCAGTACTTC. Translating gives CASLGQGGSYEQYF.

J is TRBJ2-7 and V is TRBV7-6; 8 positions match TRBD2. Germline CDR1 reads SGHVS; CDR2 reads FNYEAQ. The CDR3 is made up of 15 amino acids. With 1 base clipped from V and 2 bases from J, the junction kept 4 bases outside the gene matches. In DNA form, the CDR3 reads TGTGCCAGCAGCTTAGGTTCGGGAGGGCCCTACGAGCAGTACTTC. Residues: CASSLGSGGPYEQYF.

The sample holds a few counts of this clone. Other nucleotide sequences in the sample specify the same CDR3. CDR3 sequence (DNA): TGCGCCAGCAGCTCCGGGACAGGGCGAGAGACCCAGTACTTC. Its translation is CASSSGTGRETQYF. J is TRBJ2-5 and V is TRBV5-1; 9 positions match TRBD1. CDR1 is SGHRS and CDR2 is YFSETQ in the germline V gene. With 3 bases clipped from V and 4 bases from J, the junction kept 4 bases outside the gene matches. The CDR3 is 14 residues long.

The gene calls are TRBV27 and TRBJ1-2; D may be TRBD1 (6 bases). The CDR3 has 13 residues. Germline CDR1 is MNHEY and CDR2 is SMNVEV (reference sequence). Between the trimmed V and J ends, which lost 5 bases and 5 bases, there was a span of 12 bases. CDR3 DNA sequence: TGTGCCAGCAGTATACAGGGACCTTATGGCTACACCTTC. It specifies CASSIQGPYGYTF.

This chain joins TRBV28 and TRBJ2-7; D is ambiguous. Germline V lookup: CDR1 MDHEN, CDR2 SYDVKM. Trimming took off 2 bases at V and 2 bases at J, with 7 bases between the two ends. The CDR3 is 13 amino acids. Here the CDR3 reads CASSLTGPYEQYF. The DNA of the CDR3 is TGTGCCAGCAGTTTAACCGGTCCCTACGAGCAGTACTTC.

The table lists this clone with many counts. The chain employs TRBV6-1 and TRBJ2-2; 8 positions agree with TRBD2. Germline loops: CDR1 MNHNS, CDR2 SASEGT. The CDR3 totals 15 residues. After removal of 2 bases from V and 1 base from J, the junction contained 0 bases not matched to a gene. The CDR3 protein is CASSELAGNTGELFF. The CDR3 DNA follows: TGTGCCAGCAGTGAACTAGCGGGGAACACCGGGGAGCTGTTTTTT.

This clone was seen once. The chain links TRBV29-1 to TRBJ1-1, with 9 bases aligning to TRBD1. Trimming cost V 2 bases and J 4 bases; bases outside gene matches: 2. This CDR3 region has 13 residues. Germline V gene sequence: CDR1 SQVTM, CDR2 ANQGSEA. This CDR3 reads CSVETGGGTEAFF. The CDR3 bases are TGCAGCGTTGAAACAGGGGGCGGCACTGAAGCTTTCTTT.

The V gene is TRBV29-1, the J gene TRBJ2-1, with a possible D match to TRBD2 (6 bases). The CDR3 loop spans 13 amino acids. Germline CDR1 SQVTM, CDR2 ANQGSEA. V was clipped by 2 bases and J by 5 bases, with 10 bases between them. DNA of the CDR3: TGCAGCGTTGAAAGGGACTTGAACAATGAGCAGTTCTTC. Its translation is CSVERDLNNEQFF.

This chain joins TRBV5-1 and TRBJ2-1; TRBD1 is a possible D gene (5 bases). The CDR3 runs to 14 residues. Germline CDR1 reads SGHRS; CDR2 reads YFSETQ. The ends were cut back, 1 base at V and 3 bases at J, with 8 bases in the middle. CDR3 nucleotide sequence: TGCGCCAGCAGCTTGTTAGGGGACTACAATGAGCAGTTCTTC. As protein: CASSLLGDYNEQFF.

The chain couples TRBV21-1 to TRBJ2-3; the table names TRBD2, a call not compared with the DNA. TRBV21-1 is listed as a pseudogene. This CDR3 spans 15 amino acids. In nucleotides, the CDR3 is TGTGCCAGCAGCAAGGGACTAGCGGACACAGATACGCAGTATTTT. Residues: CASSKGLADTDTQYF.

CDR3 residues: CASSQASGGAEQYF. CDR3 DNA: TGCGCCAGCAGCCAAGCTAGCGGGGGGGCCGAGCAGTACTTC. The chain couples TRBV4-3 to TRBJ2-7; 12 bases are shared with TRBD2. The CDR3 extends over 14 amino acids. The ends lost 1 base at V and 6 bases at J; junction bases unmatched: 1. Germline CDR1 is LGHNA and CDR2 is YSLEER.

This chain uses TRBV18 with TRBJ1-5; D gene uncertain. V was pared by 3 bases and J by 9 bases, with 12 bases between. Germline V gene sequence: CDR1 KGHSH, CDR2 LQKENI. The CDR3 covers 13 residues. The DNA for the CDR3 is TGTGCCAGCTCACCCCTAGAATCGGGGCCCCAGCATTTT. Protein: CASSPLESGPQHF. Combining the CDR3 with reference TRBV18 and TRBJ1-5 gives the whole variable domain NAGVMQNPRHLVRRRGQEARLRCSPMKGHSHVYWYRQLPEEGLKFMVYLQKENIIDESGMPKERFSAEFPKEGPSILRIQQVVRGDSAAYFCASSPLESGPQHFGDGTRLSIL.

This chain connects TRBV7-2 to TRBJ2-4, with 7 bases aligning to TRBD2. There are 17 residues in the CDR3. Germline V gene sequence: CDR1 SGHTA, CDR2 FQGNSA. Trimming cost V 1 base and J 0 bases; bases outside gene matches: 6. Written as DNA, the CDR3 is TGTGCCAGCAGCTTAGGGCGGGGGTCCGTAGCCAAAAACATTCAGTACTTC. Its protein product is CASSLGRGSVAKNIQYF.